These 24 T cell receptor beta chains share one sample of origin, sequenced in a study of siplizumab effects on memory and regulatory T cells. Clones were read by immunoSEQ multiplex PCR, and TCRdb kept only the in-frame ones, dropping some. The sample contains around 110,000 clones, around 94% of which appear only once. Sequencing was carried out using non-Treg CD4+ T cells sorted from blood. These receptors were collected from a human donor in good health.

CDR3 protein: CASSPGFQGTEAFF. The CDR3 DNA reads TGCGCCAGCAGCCCAGGGTTTCAGGGCACTGAAGCTTTCTTT. The chain carries TRBV5-1 and TRBJ1-1; TRBD1 might be the D (5 bases). V lost 4 bases and J 4 bases, leaving 14 bases between the germline ends. Germline assignment: CDR1 SGHRS and CDR2 YFSETQ. CDR3 size: 14 residues. Based on the CDR3 plus reference TRBV5-1 and TRBJ1-1, the full variable domain is KAGVTQTPRYLIKTRGQQVTLSCSPISGHRSVSWYQQTPGQGLQFLFEYFSETQRNKGNFPGRFSGRQFSNSRSEMNVSTLELGDSALYLCASSPGFQGTEAFFGQGTRLTVV.

The V gene is TRBV5-6, the J gene TRBJ1-3; tentatively, D is TRBD1 (6 bases). CDR1 SGHDT and CDR2 YYEEEE come from the germline V gene. CDR3 length: 15 residues. Between the trimmed V and J ends, which lost 1 base and 4 bases, there was a span of 12 bases. CDR3: CASSLYSGVGNTIYF. CDR3 sequence (DNA): TGTGCCAGCAGCTTGTATTCAGGGGTCGGAAACACCATATATTTT.

The rearrangement joins TRBV19 to TRBJ2-4; the D gene is possibly TRBD2 (6 bases). Trimming took off 0 bases at V and 4 bases at J, with 7 bases between the two ends. Per the germline V gene, CDR1 is LNHDA and CDR2 is SQIVND (reference sequence). This CDR3 is built from 14 residues. The CDR3 region is CASSIDGGKNIQYF. CDR3 nucleotides: TGTGCCAGTAGTATAGACGGGGGTAAAAACATTCAGTACTTC.

This rearrangement joins TRBV5-5 to TRBJ2-6; tentatively, D is TRBD2 (5 bases). Trimming took 0 bases from V and 0 from J, leaving 7 bases between them. CDR1 and CDR2 from the germline V gene are SGHKS and YYEKEE (reference sequence). The CDR3 length is 16 residues. The CDR3 DNA sequence: TGTGCCAGCAGCTTGGGAGGGCTCTCTGGGGCCAACGTCCTGACTTTC. Protein: CASSLGGLSGANVLTF.

The V call is TRBV7-8, the J call TRBJ2-7, with D perhaps matching TRBD1 (5 bases). V lost 1 base to trimming and J lost 0 bases, with 13 bases between them. The germline CDR1 and CDR2 sequences are SGHVS and FQNEAQ. The CDR3 runs 16 residues. This chain's CDR3 is CASSLGAATVSYEQYF. The CDR3 DNA sequence: TGTGCCAGCAGCTTAGGTGCCGCGACAGTCTCCTACGAGCAGTACTTC.

V usage is TRBV5-6 and J usage is TRBJ1-5; the match to TRBD1 covers 7 bases. From germline, CDR1 is SGHDT and CDR2 YYEEEE. Germline trimming cut 3 bases from V and 4 bases from J; bases unmatched to any gene: 4. The CDR3 is 14 amino acids. CDR3 sequence reads: CASSSSGGNQPQHF. The CDR3 region has the DNA TGTGCCAGCAGCTCGTCAGGGGGAAATCAGCCCCAGCATTTT.

CDR3 nucleotide sequence: TGCAGTGCGGGACGGGACAATGAGCAGTTCTTC. Translation gives CSAGRDNEQFF. V is TRBV20-1 and J is TRBJ2-1; D is perhaps TRBD1 or TRBD2 (5 bases each). The length of the CDR3 is 11 residues. Germline values: CDR1 DFQATT, CDR2 SNEGSKA (reference sequence). The V gene lost 6 bases and the J gene lost 5 bases, with 8 bases spanning the gap.

The chain joins TRBV5-1 to TRBJ2-5, with 7 bases identical to TRBD2. Germline CDR1 SGHRS, CDR2 YFSETQ. The V and J ends lost 0 bases and 4 bases, in that order; junction bases with no gene match: 12. The CDR3 has 17 residues. CDR3 sequence (DNA): TGCGCCAGCAGCTTGGCCGGTCTGGGACTAATCTTAGAGACCCAGTACTTC. This gives the protein CASSLAGLGLILETQYF.

The chain employs TRBV6-1 and TRBJ1-3; D is unresolved. The length of the CDR3 is 13 residues. The V gene lost 7 bases and the J gene lost 7 bases, with 14 bases spanning the gap. Germline V CDR1 and CDR2: MNHNS, SASEGT. Written as DNA, the CDR3 is TGTGCCAGCACGCCCTGGGGAGGGAACACCATATATTTT. This gives the protein CASTPWGGNTIYF.

The chain is built from TRBV7-6 and TRBJ2-1; no firm D call. V lost 3 bases, J lost 5 bases, and 11 bases lay in between. This CDR3 contains 14 residues. CDR1 and CDR2 (germline): SGHVS, FNYEAQ. The CDR3 DNA follows: TGTGCCAGCAGCTTCCTCTTATCGAACAATGAGCAGTTCTTC. It specifies CASSFLLSNNEQFF.

The J gene is TRBJ2-7, the V gene TRBV4-1; 11 nucleotides line up with TRBD1. Losses at the gene ends were 4 bases for V and 2 bases for J; bases not matched to a gene: 1. Germline V gene sequence: CDR1 MGHRA, CDR2 YSYEKL. This CDR3 contains 14 residues. CDR3 amino acids: CASSRGQGAYEQYF. The CDR3 nucleotides read TGCGCCAGCAGCCGGGGACAGGGGGCCTACGAGCAGTACTTC.

On this clone: This same CDR3 is encoded by further DNA sequences in the sample. The chain carries TRBV7-8 and TRBJ1-1; possible D gene TRBD1, 5 bases. Germline lookup yields CDR1 SGHVS and CDR2 FQNEAQ. V lost 5 bases and J 1 base, leaving 8 bases between the germline ends. CDR3 size: 13 residues. This chain's CDR3 is CASSTDRNTEAFF. Written as DNA, the CDR3 is TGTGCCAGCAGCACAGACAGGAACACTGAAGCTTTCTTT.

J is TRBJ1-1 and V is TRBV5-4, with 7 bases identical to TRBD1. The CDR3 totals 13 residues. Germline CDR1 and CDR2: SGHNT and YYREEE (reference sequence). The junction had 8 bases not matched to a gene; V was cut back by 4 bases and J by 8 bases. This chain's CDR3 is CASSPDRLAEAFF. The CDR3 DNA reads as TGTGCCAGCAGCCCGGACAGGCTTGCGGAAGCTTTCTTT. The variable domain in full, completed from reference TRBV5-4 and TRBJ1-1, reads ETGVTQSPTHLIKTRGQQVTLRCSSQSGHNTVSWYQQALGQGPQFIFQYYREEENGRGNFPPRFSGLQFPNYSSELNVNALELDDSALYLCASSPDRLAEAFFGQGTRLTVV.

This chain connects TRBV19 to TRBJ2-5, with 9 bases fitting TRBD2. This CDR3 has 15 residues. Germline CDR1 reads LNHDA; CDR2 reads SQIVND (reference sequence). The trim removed 5 bases at V and 4 bases at J, leaving 8 bases unmatched. The CDR3: CASSVSGSFRETQYF. The CDR3 bases are TGTGCCAGTAGTGTTAGCGGGAGTTTTAGAGAGACCCAGTACTTC.

V gene TRBV11-2 combines with J gene TRBJ2-7; TRBD1 aligns across 11 bases. V gave up 5 bases and J gave up 2 bases; unmatched junction bases: 5. The CDR3 covers 15 residues. Germline V gene lookup returns CDR1 SGHAT and CDR2 FQNNGV. The CDR3 sequence: CASSPGQGAPYEQYF. CDR3 nucleotide sequence: TGTGCCAGCAGCCCAGGACAGGGGGCTCCCTACGAGCAGTACTTC.

The CDR3 DNA follows: TGTGCCAGCAGTTACAGAGGGGACGGACATGGCTACACCTTC. Amino acids: CASSYRGDGHGYTF. This sequence joins TRBV6-6 and TRBJ1-2, with a weak D call TRBD1 (5 bases). Germline CDR1 and CDR2: MNHNY and SVGAGI (reference sequence). Trimming shortened V by 2 bases and J by 6 bases, and 13 bases separated the two germline ends. This CDR3 region has 14 residues.

CDR3 bases: TGTGCCAGCTCAACCGGGTTCAACTCCTACAATGAGCAGTTCTTC. Amino acids: CASSTGFNSYNEQFF. This rearrangement joins TRBV18 to TRBJ2-1; no firm D call. V lost 5 bases, J lost 0 bases, and 11 bases lay in between. The CDR3 consists of 15 residues. Germline CDR1 is KGHSH and CDR2 is LQKENI.

The chain recombines TRBV7-8 with TRBJ1-5, with 8 bases matching TRBD1. CDR1 SGHVS and CDR2 FQNEAQ come from the germline V gene. V gave up 0 bases and J gave up 4 bases; unmatched junction bases: 11. This CDR3 has 18 amino acids. The chain's CDR3 is CASSLAAVRTGRNQPQHF. The CDR3 DNA follows: TGTGCCAGCAGCTTAGCTGCAGTTCGGACAGGGAGGAATCAGCCCCAGCATTTT.

The J gene is TRBJ2-7, the V gene TRBV2; a possible D gene is TRBD1 (5 bases). CDR3 size: 14 residues. The germline CDR1 and CDR2 sequences are SNHLY and FYNNEI. Trimming removed 8 bases from V and 0 bases from J, with 14 bases in between. Written as DNA, the CDR3 is TGTGCCAGCCTCCCGGACAACAACTCCTACGAGCAGTACTTC. It translates to CASLPDNNSYEQYF.

CDR3 region: CASSLGETTMNEQFF. The CDR3 DNA reads TGCGCCAGCAGCTTAGGAGAAACGACGATGAATGAGCAGTTCTTC. V and J are TRBV5-1 and TRBJ2-1; unclear D gene. This CDR3 is built from 15 residues. V was pared by 2 bases and J by 7 bases, with 16 bases between. Germline V gene data show CDR1 as SGHRS and CDR2 as YFSETQ.

V gene TRBV18 combines with J gene TRBJ2-7; no reliable D call. The CDR3 extends over 15 amino acids. Between the trimmed V and J ends, which lost 2 bases and 2 bases, there was a span of 13 bases. CDR1 KGHSH and CDR2 LQKENI come from the germline V gene. The CDR3 sequence is CASSPGQGIPYEQYF. The CDR3, as DNA: TGTGCCAGCTCACCAGGGCAAGGGATTCCCTACGAGCAGTACTTC. The whole variable domain, remainder taken from reference TRBV18 and TRBJ2-7, is NAGVMQNPRHLVRRRGQEARLRCSPMKGHSHVYWYRQLPEEGLKFMVYLQKENIIDESGMPKERFSAEFPKEGPSILRIQQVVRGDSAAYFCASSPGQGIPYEQYFGPGTRLTVT.

The count of this clone is one. Germline is not matched at one junction end, which may reflect a read error. This rearrangement joins TRBV7-2 to TRBJ1-2; D is perhaps TRBD1 (6 bases). The length of the CDR3 is 11 residues. Per germline, CDR1 SGHTA and CDR2 FQGNSA. The DNA of the CDR3 is TGTGCCAGCAGCGTTAAACAGGGCTCCACCTTC. It is translated as CASSVKQGSTF.

The chain links TRBV5-5 to TRBJ1-2; tentative D call: TRBD1 (6 bases). The CDR3 sequence is 13 residues long. Trimming removed 4 bases at V and 5 bases at J, with 12 bases between. The germline V gene encodes CDR1 SGHKS and CDR2 YYEKEE (reference sequence). The CDR3 spells CASSQTGSYGYTF. The DNA of the CDR3 is TGTGCCAGCAGCCAGACAGGAAGTTATGGCTACACCTTC.

The CDR3 nucleotides read TGTGCCAGCAGCCCTGGGGCCGTTCCCACCTACGAGCAGTACTTC. Its translation: CASSPGAVPTYEQYF. The chain has TRBV7-9 and TRBJ2-7; perhaps TRBD1 as D (5 bases). V was shortened by 5 bases and J by 2 bases, with 16 bases between the two germline ends. This CDR3 contains 15 residues. Germline CDR1 SEHNR, CDR2 FQNEAQ (reference sequence).